This T cell receptor beta chain comes out of a study of blood T cell repertoires in COVID-19. CDR1 SEHNR and CDR2 FQNEAQ come from the germline V gene (reference sequence). Trimming cost V 3 bases and J 1 base, with 6 bases left between them. The CDR3 consists of 13 residues. This clone was seen only once. Per the authors' pipeline: By means of reference gene primer amplification, nucleated cell counts were estimated. TCRdb's copy holds only in-frame clones and misses some; the assay was immunoSEQ multiplex PCR. Clone size and V and J calls were adopted from that table, with D and trimming inferred from the DNA. The sample consists of some 67,000 clones, 75% to 95% of them appearing once.

The sequence derives from a woman aged 18-29 years with acute or convalescent COVID-19. The chain combines TRBV7-9 with TRBJ1-2; D is uncertain. Source material: peripheral blood. The CDR3 region has the DNA TGTGCCAGCAGCTTGGGCGTTAACTATGGCTACACCTTC. Protein product: CASSLGVNYGYTF.